This TCR beta chain was retrieved from a study of blood T cell repertoires in COVID-19. The wider study: From the United States, Italy and Spain came samples of acute and convalescent COVID-19. PBMCs, B-cell-depleted T cells, or T cells provided the cDNA or gDNA that made up the material.

In the authors' workflow: Amplification from reference gene primers served as the basis for estimated nucleated cell counts. Some clones are missing from TCRdb's copy, which holds only in-frame ones; the method was immunoSEQ multiplex PCR. V, J and clone size are taken as reported in that table, and D and trimming were inferred from the DNA itself. Among fewer than 300,000 clones listed, just under 90% were seen once. V was clipped by 4 bases and J by 5 bases; unmatched bases: 5. This CDR3 has 14 amino acids. Germline V gene sequence: CDR1 SEHNR, CDR2 FQNEAQ (reference sequence). During active infection, Seattle patients enrolled and were then monitored through disease.

The specimen was peripheral blood. This rearrangement joins TRBV7-9 to TRBJ2-7, with TRBD1 identical over 10 bases. This TCR derives from a woman in her forties or fifties with COVID-19, enrolled during active disease. The CDR3 loop reads CASSYDRGLDEQYF. As DNA, the CDR3 is TGTGCCAGCAGCTATGACAGGGGGCTAGACGAGCAGTACTTC.